A single sample gave rise to the 29 T cell receptor beta chains below, sequenced in a study of regulatory T cells in long-lasting Graves disease. Libraries of TCR beta came from iRepertoire HTBI primers plus Arm-PCR of CDR3 regions. TCRdb reprocessed the multiplex PCR reads via MiXCR and lists one record per CDR3 protein. Of hundreds of thousands of distinct CDR3 sequences in the sample, approximately 13% are singletons; the top ten hold 8% to 10%. The time point: newly diagnosed GD, antithyroid drugs for less than 3 months. With RNA extracted from PBMCs as input, the TCR library was made. These same records also appear under a second study, on T cells in Graves' hyperthyroidism and ophthalmopathy.

The material sequenced was peripheral blood mononuclear cells (PBMCs), taken at new diagnosis, from a patient treated with antithyroid drugs. The receptors derive from a man aged 30-40 years with Graves disease.

This clonotype has ten or more counts. This sequence joins TRBV20-1 and TRBJ2-5; 10 bases match TRBD2. Unmatched junction bases numbered 7, after V lost 5 bases and J lost 7 bases. Germline CDR1 and CDR2: DFQATT and SNEGSKA (reference sequence). This CDR3 is 13 amino acids long. The CDR3 DNA is TGCAGTGCTCCAGGACTAGCGGCTGGGACCCAGTACTTC. Its translation: CSAPGLAAGTQYF.

At least ten counts were recorded for this clonotype. J is TRBJ2-7 and V is TRBV27; the D gene is possibly TRBD1 (6 bases). The CDR3 is 16 residues long. Trimming removed 5 bases from V and 2 bases from J, with 19 bases in between. Per the germline V gene, CDR1 is MNHEY and CDR2 is SMNVEV (reference sequence). The CDR3 coding sequence is TGTGCCAGCAGTACCACAGGGTCCCACGGGACCTACGAGCAGTACTTC. Translation gives CASSTTGSHGTYEQYF.

Ten or more counts support this clonotype. The V call is TRBV9, the J call TRBJ2-3; no clear D. Germline V gene lookup returns CDR1 SGDLS and CDR2 YYNGEE. The V end was cut by 2 bases, the J end by 6 bases, with 10 bases between. The CDR3 has 13 amino acids. The CDR3 DNA follows: TGTGCCAGCAGCGTGGGATGGCCCGATACGCAGTATTTT. Translating gives CASSVGWPDTQYF.

This clonotype was found a few times. V is TRBV3-1 and J is TRBJ2-1; D gene uncertain. V dropped 4 bases and J dropped 1 base, with 11 bases sitting between them. The CDR3 is 15 residues long. The germline V gene has CDR1 LGHDT and CDR2 YNNKEL (reference sequence). The CDR3 region has the DNA TGTGCCAGCAGCCGCGAAGCGAGATCCTACAATGAGCAGTTCTTC. Translated, it gives CASSREARSYNEQFF.

This clonotype was counted a few times. The chain employs TRBV5-1 and TRBJ2-2, with D possibly TRBD1 on 6 matching bases. Trimming shortened V by 4 bases and J by 1 base, and 11 bases separated the two germline ends. The germline CDR1 and CDR2 sequences are SGHRS and YFSETQ. The CDR3 length is 15 residues. The CDR3 reads CASSTLRGNTGELFF. The CDR3 region has the DNA TGCGCCAGCAGCACCCTCAGGGGGAACACCGGGGAGCTGTTTTTT.

The chain uses TRBV7-9 and TRBJ1-4; D not resolved. The V end was cut by 1 base, the J end by 2 bases, with 20 bases between. Germline values: CDR1 SEHNR, CDR2 FQNEAQ (reference sequence). The CDR3 has 19 amino acids. CDR3 nucleotides: TGTGCCAGCAGCTTAGTGGTTTTGGCCGCATCGCGGACTAATGAAAAACTGTTTTTT. The encoded protein is CASSLVVLAASRTNEKLFF.

The sample holds a few counts of this clonotype. J is TRBJ1-6 and V is TRBV3-1, with D tentatively TRBD1 (6 bases). CDR3 length equals 15 residues. Germline V lookup: CDR1 LGHDT, CDR2 YNNKEL (reference sequence). V lost 4 bases, J lost 5 bases, and 12 bases lay in between. Written as DNA, the CDR3 is TGTGCCAGCAGCCGGGGGGCAGGGGATAATTCACCCCTCCACTTT. Translating gives CASSRGAGDNSPLHF.

This chain joins TRBV30 and TRBJ2-7; D call uncertain. In germline, CDR1 is GTSNPN, CDR2 SVGIG (reference sequence). Trimming took off 5 bases at V and 2 bases at J, with 7 bases between the two ends. The CDR3 extends over 11 amino acids. CDR3 bases: TGTGCCTGGGCCGGACCCTACGAGCAGTACTTC. Amino acids: CAWAGPYEQYF.

The chain employs TRBV6-1 and TRBJ2-7; 11 nucleotides align to TRBD2. The germline V gene has CDR1 MNHNS and CDR2 SASEGT. V was pared by 7 bases and J by 0 bases, with 8 bases of the junction left unmatched. This CDR3 is built from 16 residues. CDR3 nucleotide sequence: TGTGCCAGCAAAGGGACTAGCGGACCGAGCTCCTACGAGCAGTACTTC. Its protein product is CASKGTSGPSSYEQYF.

This clonotype came up a few times. This chain links TRBV6-1 with TRBJ2-5; TRBD2 agrees at 13 bases. Germline lookup yields CDR1 MNHNS and CDR2 SASEGT. The V segment lost 7 bases and the J segment 4 bases; nucleotides outside the gene matches: 12. The CDR3 extends over 17 amino acids. DNA of the CDR3: TGTGCCAGCACCTCGGGACTAGCGGGAAACATCGGAGAGACCCAGTACTTC. The encoded protein is CASTSGLAGNIGETQYF.

V usage is TRBV27 and J usage is TRBJ2-5; either TRBD1 or TRBD2 may supply D (5 bases each). The germline V gene encodes CDR1 MNHEY and CDR2 SMNVEV (reference sequence). There are 15 residues in the CDR3. The V and J ends lost 0 bases and 5 bases respectively, with 13 bases between them. The CDR3 DNA follows: TGTGCCAGCAGTTTATCCACGGCCTGGGGGGAGACCCAGTACTTC. Residues: CASSLSTAWGETQYF.

As for this clonotype: This is likely an artifact of a read error, given a far larger clone one base away. The chain employs TRBV11-2 and TRBJ2-5; no reliable D call. The CDR3 length is 12 residues. Per the germline V gene, CDR1 is SGHAT and CDR2 is FQNNGV. CDR3 region: CASSFWYTEQLF. CDR3 DNA: TGTGCCAGCAGCTTCTGGTACACGGAGCAGCTCTTC.

For the CDR3, the DNA is TGTGCCAGCAGCCAAGGGTTGGGACAGGGGTACGAGCAGTACTTC. It codes for CASSQGLGQGYEQYF. The V and J genes are TRBV4-2 and TRBJ2-7; 10 nucleotides agree with TRBD1. The trim removed 1 base at V and 4 bases at J, leaving 4 bases unmatched. This CDR3 is 15 amino acids long. Looked up from germline, CDR1 is LGHNA and CDR2 is YNFKEQ.

On this clonotype itself: A much larger clonotype is one base distant, so this may be a read error. This chain joins TRBV15 and TRBJ2-2; either TRBD1 or TRBD2 may supply D (5 bases each). The CDR3 sequence is 14 residues long. V lost 1 base to trimming and J lost 6 bases, with 9 bases between them. Per germline, CDR1 LNHNV and CDR2 YYDKDF (reference sequence). CDR3 loop: CATSRVSGPGELFF. The CDR3 nucleotides are TGTGCCACCAGCAGAGTATCGGGGCCCGGGGAGCTGTTTTTT.

This clonotype was seen repeatedly, ten times or more. This chain joins TRBV27 and TRBJ2-1; 8 bases are a match to TRBD2. The germline V gene has CDR1 MNHEY and CDR2 SMNVEV (reference sequence). V shed 4 bases and J 1 base; nucleotides not matched to a gene: 3. This CDR3 spans 15 amino acids. CDR3 in amino acids: CASSSGGQSYNEQFF. In DNA, the CDR3 is TGTGCCAGCAGTTCGGGGGGGCAGTCCTACAATGAGCAGTTCTTC.

This clonotype was observed a handful of times. This chain links TRBV20-1 with TRBJ2-4; 8 bases agree with TRBD2. CDR3 length equals 15 residues. CDR1 is DFQATT, CDR2 SNEGSKA, per germline (reference sequence). V was pared by 2 bases and J by 6 bases, with 9 bases of the junction left unmatched. The CDR3 region is CSARTSGSRGNIQYF. Here the CDR3 DNA reads TGCAGTGCTAGAACCAGCGGGAGTAGGGGAAACATTCAGTACTTC.

This clonotype was counted a few times. The chain uses TRBV5-1 and TRBJ2-1, with D maybe TRBD1 (5 bases). Trimming removed 0 bases at V and 15 bases at J, with 10 bases between. The CDR3 contains 11 residues. Per the germline V gene, CDR1 is SGHRS and CDR2 is YFSETQ. The CDR3 spells CASSLGAGRFF. As DNA, the CDR3 is TGCGCCAGCAGCTTGGGAGCAGGGCGGTTCTTC. The full variable domain, its missing parts supplied by reference TRBV5-1 and TRBJ2-1, is KAGVTQTPRYLIKTRGQQVTLSCSPISGHRSVSWYQQTPGQGLQFLFEYFSETQRNKGNFPGRFSGRQFSNSRSEMNVSTLELGDSALYLCASSLGAGRFFGPGTRLTVL.

This chain uses TRBV4-1 with TRBJ2-5; 7 bases line up with TRBD2. V lost 7 bases, J lost 3 bases, and 14 bases stayed unmatched. CDR1 is MGHRA and CDR2 is YSYEKL in the germline V gene. The CDR3 has 16 amino acids. In DNA form, the CDR3 reads TGCGCCAGCACTGGGGGGGGAGTTACCCTCAAAGAGACCCAGTACTTC. Translated: CASTGGGVTLKETQYF.

This clonotype has just a few counts. The chain joins TRBV25-1 to TRBJ2-1; 8 bases fit TRBD1. The CDR3 has 13 residues. With V trimmed by 7 bases and J by 6 bases, 5 bases remained unmatched. CDR1 MGHDK and CDR2 SYGVNS come from the germline V gene. The CDR3 sequence is CASTGTGSNEQFF. Written as DNA, the CDR3 is TGTGCCAGCACCGGGACAGGAAGCAATGAGCAGTTCTTC.

This clonotype was recorded at least ten times. This chain connects TRBV2 to TRBJ2-5; D is perhaps TRBD1 (5 bases). The assigned J gene may be wrong: the sequence end matches TRBJ2-1 better. The CDR3 is 14 residues long. Per germline, CDR1 SNHLY and CDR2 FYNNEI. CDR3 in DNA: TGTGCCAGCAGTCTCGGGTCTTCCAGGGATGAGCAGTTCTTC. Translating gives CASSLGSSRDEQFF.

This clonotype was counted ten times or more. CDR3 sequence (DNA): TGTGCCAGCACCATAACGACAGGGGGCTACGAGCAGTACTTC. This gives the protein CASTITTGGYEQYF. The rearrangement joins TRBV12-3 or TRBV12-4 to TRBJ2-7; 9 bases agree with TRBD1. The ends lost 7 bases at V and 3 bases at J; junction bases unmatched: 7. The CDR3 is 14 amino acids.

This clonotype showed up many times. The CDR3 DNA sequence: TGTGCCATCAAAGACAGTGGAGAGACCCAGTACTTC. Translating gives CAIKDSGETQYF. V usage is TRBV10-3 and J usage is TRBJ2-5, with a tentative D call TRBD1 (5 bases). V was shortened by 7 bases and J by 4 bases, with 10 bases between the two germline ends. The CDR3 sequence is 12 residues long. CDR1 and CDR2 (germline): ENHRY, SYGVKD.

This clonotype was counted only a few times. The CDR3 sequence: CASSLKSTSGSYEQYF. The CDR3 region has the DNA TGTGCCAGCAGCTTAAAATCAACTAGCGGGAGCTACGAGCAGTACTTC. The V and J genes are TRBV5-4 and TRBJ2-7; 11 bases match TRBD2. Germline values: CDR1 SGHNT, CDR2 YYREEE (reference sequence). V was clipped by 2 bases and J by 3 bases; unmatched bases: 7. CDR3 length equals 16 residues.

This chain joins TRBV5-1 and TRBJ1-2, with 8 nucleotides matching TRBD1. The germline CDR1 and CDR2 sequences are SGHRS and YFSETQ. This CDR3 contains 15 residues. The ends lost 1 base at V and 8 bases at J; junction bases unmatched: 10. The CDR3 DNA reads as TGCGCCAGCAGCTTGTATCCCAGGGGGCGCCGGGGCTACACCTTC. Translation gives CASSLYPRGRRGYTF.

This clonotype was seen only a few times. V gene TRBV11-3 combines with J gene TRBJ2-1; D unresolved. The CDR3 runs 15 residues. CDR1 and CDR2 from the germline V gene are SGHNT and YENEEA. The germline V and J ends were trimmed by 5 bases and 0 bases, with 11 bases remaining between them. The CDR3 region is CASSPDGDSYNEQFF. The DNA of the CDR3 is TGTGCCAGCAGCCCCGACGGAGACTCCTACAATGAGCAGTTCTTC.

In its sample, this clonotype was seen many times. The chain joins TRBV12-3 or TRBV12-4 to TRBJ2-7; 15 bases match TRBD2. J was trimmed by 2 bases and V by 6 bases; bases with no gene match: 11. The CDR3 has 18 amino acids. The CDR3 protein is CASSLNGLAGGWTYEQYF. The CDR3 nucleotides are TGTGCCAGCAGCCTGAATGGACTAGCGGGAGGGTGGACCTACGAGCAGTACTTC.

This clonotype was detected many times. This rearrangement joins TRBV3-1 to TRBJ1-1, with D perhaps TRBD1 (5 bases). The germline CDR1 and CDR2 sequences are LGHDT and YNNKEL (reference sequence). The CDR3 runs 15 residues. Trimming left V 0 bases short and J 6 bases short, with 14 bases between. CDR3 DNA sequence: TGTGCCAGCAGCCAAGACAGCCAGGGAGACGCTGAAGCTTTCTTT. Protein sequence: CASSQDSQGDAEAFF.

The sample holds many counts of this clonotype. The gene calls are TRBV27 and TRBJ2-7, with 13 bases that match TRBD2. This CDR3 comprises 14 residues. V gave up 7 bases and J gave up 5 bases; unmatched junction bases: 5. From germline, CDR1 is MNHEY and CDR2 SMNVEV (reference sequence). This CDR3 reads CASMGLAGFDEQYF. DNA of the CDR3: TGTGCCAGCATGGGACTAGCGGGATTTGACGAGCAGTACTTC.

This clonotype was observed many times. The chain recombines TRBV12-3 or TRBV12-4 with TRBJ2-4; D gene unclear. This CDR3 has 14 residues. Trimming cost V 7 bases and J 4 bases, with 14 bases left between them. DNA for the CDR3: TGTGCCAGCAACCGCGATGTACCTAAAAACATTCAGTACTTC. It specifies CASNRDVPKNIQYF.